The T cell receptor beta chain described here comes from a study of early T cells in non-severe SARS-CoV-2 infection. Looking at the study overall: Alpha and beta chains were unpaired, from unsorted whole-blood bulk RNA. General study results and limits: Private and CD4 specificities were missed by VDJdb matching, skewed to anti-spike CD8.

V was pared by 4 bases and J by 1 base, with 10 bases between. The CDR3 contains 14 residues. Germline CDR1 is SGHRS and CDR2 is YFSETQ. Concerning this clonotype itself: What it recognizes is unknown.

TCRdb itself ran the 5' RACE reads through MiXCR, one entry per CDR3 protein. The sample holds about 71,000 distinct CDR3 sequences; roughly an eighth are singletons and the top ten take roughly 2.5%. The TCR sequence derives from an adult who was a healthcare worker with PCR-confirmed SARS-CoV-2 infection or an uninfected control (not recorded which). The sequencing used whole blood, collected at baseline. This rearrangement joins TRBV5-1 to TRBJ2-3; TRBD2 is a possible D gene (5 bases). CDR3: CASSPAGGTDTQYF. The DNA for the CDR3 is TGCGCCAGCAGCCCCGCCGGGGGCACAGATACGCAGTATTTT.